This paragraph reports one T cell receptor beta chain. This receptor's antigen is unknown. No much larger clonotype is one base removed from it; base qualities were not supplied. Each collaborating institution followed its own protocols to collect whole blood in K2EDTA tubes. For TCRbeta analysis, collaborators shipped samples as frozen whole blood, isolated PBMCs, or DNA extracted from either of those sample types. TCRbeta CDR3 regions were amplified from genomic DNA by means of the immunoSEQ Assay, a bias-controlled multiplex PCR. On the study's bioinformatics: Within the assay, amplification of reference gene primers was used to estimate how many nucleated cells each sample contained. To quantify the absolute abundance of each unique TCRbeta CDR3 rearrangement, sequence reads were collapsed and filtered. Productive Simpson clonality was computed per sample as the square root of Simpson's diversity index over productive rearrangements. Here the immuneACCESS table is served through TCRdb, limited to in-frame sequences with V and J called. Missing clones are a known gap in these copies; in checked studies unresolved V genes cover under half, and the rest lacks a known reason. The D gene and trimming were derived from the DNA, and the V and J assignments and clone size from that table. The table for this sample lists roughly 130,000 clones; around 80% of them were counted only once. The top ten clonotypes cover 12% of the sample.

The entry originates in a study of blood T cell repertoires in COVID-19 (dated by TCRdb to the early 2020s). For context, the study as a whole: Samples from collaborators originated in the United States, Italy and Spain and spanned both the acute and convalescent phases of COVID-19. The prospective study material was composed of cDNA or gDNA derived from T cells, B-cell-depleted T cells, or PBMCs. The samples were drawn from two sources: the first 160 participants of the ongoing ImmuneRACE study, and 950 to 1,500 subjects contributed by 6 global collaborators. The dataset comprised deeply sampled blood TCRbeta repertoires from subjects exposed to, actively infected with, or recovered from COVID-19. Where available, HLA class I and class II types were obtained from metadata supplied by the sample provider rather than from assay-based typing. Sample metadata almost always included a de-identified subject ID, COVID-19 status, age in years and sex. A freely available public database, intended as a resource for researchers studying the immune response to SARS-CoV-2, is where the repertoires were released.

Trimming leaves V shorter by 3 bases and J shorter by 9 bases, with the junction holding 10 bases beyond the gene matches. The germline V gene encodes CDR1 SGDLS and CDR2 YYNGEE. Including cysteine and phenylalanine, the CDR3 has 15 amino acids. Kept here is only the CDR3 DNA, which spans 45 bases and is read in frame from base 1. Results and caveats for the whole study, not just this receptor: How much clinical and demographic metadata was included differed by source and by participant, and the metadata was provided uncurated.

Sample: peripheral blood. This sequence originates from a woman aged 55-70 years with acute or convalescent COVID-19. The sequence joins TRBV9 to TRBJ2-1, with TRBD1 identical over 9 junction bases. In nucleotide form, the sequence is TGTGCCAGCAGCGCAGGTGGGACAGGGCATGGTGAGCAGTTCTTC. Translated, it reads CASSAGGTGHGEQFF.